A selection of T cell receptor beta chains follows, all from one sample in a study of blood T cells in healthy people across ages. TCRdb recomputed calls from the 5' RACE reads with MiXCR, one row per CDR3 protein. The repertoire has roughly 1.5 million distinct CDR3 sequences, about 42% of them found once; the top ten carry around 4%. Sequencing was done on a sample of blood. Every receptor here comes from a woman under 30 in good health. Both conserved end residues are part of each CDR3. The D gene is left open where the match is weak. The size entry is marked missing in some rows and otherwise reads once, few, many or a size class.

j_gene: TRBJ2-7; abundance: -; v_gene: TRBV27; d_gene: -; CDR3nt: TGTGCCGTCCAACCGCGGGGTAACTACGAGCAGTACTTC; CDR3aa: CAVQPRGNYEQYF
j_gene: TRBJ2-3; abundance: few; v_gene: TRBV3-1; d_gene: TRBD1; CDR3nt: TGTGCCAGCAGCCCCCCAGGACAGGGCGGCGCAGATACGCAGTATTTT; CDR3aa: CASSPPGQGGADTQYF
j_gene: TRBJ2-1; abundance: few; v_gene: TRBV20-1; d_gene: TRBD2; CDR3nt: TGCAGTGCTAGAGACCCGAAGGCGGGAGGACTACATGAGCAGTTCTTC; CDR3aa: CSARDPKAGGLHEQFF
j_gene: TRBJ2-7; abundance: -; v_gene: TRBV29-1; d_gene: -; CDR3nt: TGCAGCGTTGAAGATTACGGGGGCCGAGTGAATGAGCAGTACTTC; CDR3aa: CSVEDYGGRVNEQYF
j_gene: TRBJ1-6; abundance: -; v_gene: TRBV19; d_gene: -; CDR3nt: TGTGCCAGTAGTCCGACAGAGAATTCACCCCTCCACTTT; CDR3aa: CASSPTENSPLHF
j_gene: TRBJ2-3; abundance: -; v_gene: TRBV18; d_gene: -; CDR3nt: TGTGCCAGCTCAACCAAGAGCACAGGTACGCAGTATTTT; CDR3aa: CASSTKSTGTQYF
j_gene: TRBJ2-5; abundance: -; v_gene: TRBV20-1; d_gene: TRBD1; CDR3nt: TGCAGTGCTAGAGATATGGGACAGGGGTGGTATGAGCAGTACTTC; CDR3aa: CSARDMGQGWYEQYF
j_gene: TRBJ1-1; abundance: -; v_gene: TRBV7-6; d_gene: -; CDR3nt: TGTGCCAGCAGCACCCCAGGGGCAACTGAAGCTTTCTTT; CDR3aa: CASSTPGATEAFF
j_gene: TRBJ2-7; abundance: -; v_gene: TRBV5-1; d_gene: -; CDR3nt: TGCGCCAGCAGCTTGGACGGGACATTTTACGAGCAGTACTTC; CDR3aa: CASSLDGTFYEQYF
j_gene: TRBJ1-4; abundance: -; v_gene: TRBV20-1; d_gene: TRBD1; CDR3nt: TGCAGTATTAGGACAGGTGCAACTAATGAAAAACTGTTTTTT; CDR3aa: CSIRTGATNEKLFF
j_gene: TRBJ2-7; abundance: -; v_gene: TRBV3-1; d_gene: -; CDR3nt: TGTGCCAGCAGCCAAGGTACAAAAGGGGCCTACGAGCAGTACTTC; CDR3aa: CASSQGTKGAYEQYF
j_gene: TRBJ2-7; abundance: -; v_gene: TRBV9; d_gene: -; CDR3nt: TGTGCCAGCAGCGTAGGTCGGGACGAGCAGTACTTC; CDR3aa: CASSVGRDEQYF
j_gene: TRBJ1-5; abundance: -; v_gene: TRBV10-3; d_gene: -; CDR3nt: TGTGCCATCACCGCCGGAGACAGAAGGACCAATCAGCCCCAGCATTTT; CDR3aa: CAITAGDRRTNQPQHF
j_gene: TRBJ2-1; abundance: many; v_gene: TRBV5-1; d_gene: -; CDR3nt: TGCGCCAGCAGCTCCATTGGGACACCAGGGTCCTACAATGAGCAGTTCTTC; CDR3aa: CASSSIGTPGSYNEQFF
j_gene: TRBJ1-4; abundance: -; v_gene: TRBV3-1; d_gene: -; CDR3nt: TGTGCCAGCAGCCAGCTGTCCGGGACCGCGAATGAAAAACTGTTTTTT; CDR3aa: CASSQLSGTANEKLFF
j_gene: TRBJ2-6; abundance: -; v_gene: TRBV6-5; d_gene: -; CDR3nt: TGTGCCAGCAGCATATCAGGGTTCTCTGGGGCCAACGTCCTGACTTTC; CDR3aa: CASSISGFSGANVLTF
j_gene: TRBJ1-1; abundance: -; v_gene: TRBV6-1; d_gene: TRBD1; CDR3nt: TGTGCCAGCAGTGGAAACAGGGGTTTGGGCACTGAAGCTTTCTTT; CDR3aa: CASSGNRGLGTEAFF
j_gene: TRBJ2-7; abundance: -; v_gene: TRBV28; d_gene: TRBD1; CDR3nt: TGTGCCAGCCGACTCACCGGGACAGGACTCCACGAGCAGTACTTC; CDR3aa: CASRLTGTGLHEQYF
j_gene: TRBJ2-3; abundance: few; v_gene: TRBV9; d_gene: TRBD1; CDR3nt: TGTGCCAGCAGCGTATTAGGGGGCTACCACACAGATACGCAGTATTTT; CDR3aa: CASSVLGGYHTDTQYF
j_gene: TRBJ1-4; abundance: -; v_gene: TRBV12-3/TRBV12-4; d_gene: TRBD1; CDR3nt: TGTGCCAGCAGGTCCTTGACAGGGGGAAATGAAAAACTGTTTTTT; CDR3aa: CASRSLTGGNEKLFF
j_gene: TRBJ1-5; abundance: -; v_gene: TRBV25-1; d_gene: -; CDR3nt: TGTGCCAGCAGTGAATCAGGGATCAGCCCCCAGCATTTT; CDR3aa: CASSESGISPQHF
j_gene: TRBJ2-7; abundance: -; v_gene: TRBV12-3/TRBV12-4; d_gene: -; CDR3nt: TGTGCCAGCAGTTCCATCGACAGAAACTTTTACGAGCAGTACTTC; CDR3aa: CASSSIDRNFYEQYF
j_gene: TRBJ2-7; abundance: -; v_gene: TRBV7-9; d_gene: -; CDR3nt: TGTGCCAGCACCCCACCGGGGGTCGCCTACGAGCAGTACTTC; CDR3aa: CASTPPGVAYEQYF
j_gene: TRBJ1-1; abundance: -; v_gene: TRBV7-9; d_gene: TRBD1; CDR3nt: TGTGCCAGCAGCTATACAGGGGGGCTGTTTAGGAACACTGAAGCTTTCTTT; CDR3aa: CASSYTGGLFRNTEAFF
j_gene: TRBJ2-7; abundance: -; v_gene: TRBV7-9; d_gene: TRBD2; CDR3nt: TGTGCCAGCAGCCCCCGCGGGACTAGTAAGGCCTACGAGCAGTACTTC; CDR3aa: CASSPRGTSKAYEQYF
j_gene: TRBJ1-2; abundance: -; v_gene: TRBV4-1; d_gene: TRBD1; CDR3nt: TGCGCCAGCAGCCTTGATTCCGGGACAGGGGTTGTAGTGGATGGCTACACCTTC; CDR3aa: CASSLDSGTGVVVDGYTF
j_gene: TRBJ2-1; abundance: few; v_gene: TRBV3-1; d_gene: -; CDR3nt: TGTGCCAGCAGCCGTTCCAGAGCAAGCTCCTACAATGAGCAGTTCTTC; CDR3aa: CASSRSRASSYNEQFF
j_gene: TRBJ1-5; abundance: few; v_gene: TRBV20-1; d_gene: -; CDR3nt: TGCAGTGCTAGTCATGGCAGCAATCAGCCCCAGCATTTT; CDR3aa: CSASHGSNQPQHF
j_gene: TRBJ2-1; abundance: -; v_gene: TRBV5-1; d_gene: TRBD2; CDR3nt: TGCGCCAGCAGCTTGAAGTTGGGACTAGGTCACAATGAGCAGTTCTTC; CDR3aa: CASSLKLGLGHNEQFF
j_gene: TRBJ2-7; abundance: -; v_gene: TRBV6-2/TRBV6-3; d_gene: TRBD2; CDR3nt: TGTGCCATCCACGGAGCTAGCGGGTCCTACGAGCAGTACTTC; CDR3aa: CAIHGASGSYEQYF
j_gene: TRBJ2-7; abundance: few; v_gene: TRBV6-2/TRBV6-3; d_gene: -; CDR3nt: TGTGCCAGCAGGAAGGGACGGCTAACCTACGAGCAGTACTTC; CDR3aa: CASRKGRLTYEQYF
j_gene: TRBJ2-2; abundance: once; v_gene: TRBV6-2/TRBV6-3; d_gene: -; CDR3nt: TGTGCCAGCAGTTCCAGGGTTCCCGGGGAGCTGTTTTTT; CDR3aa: CASSSRVPGELFF
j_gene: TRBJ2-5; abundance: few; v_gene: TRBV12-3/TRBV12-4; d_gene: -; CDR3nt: TGTGCCTCGGCACGGAATCAAGAGACCCAGTACTTC; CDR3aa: CASARNQETQYF
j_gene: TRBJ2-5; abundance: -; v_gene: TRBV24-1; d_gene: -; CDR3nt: TGTGCCACCAGTGATTCTTATTCGCCTGGGAGGGAGACCCAGTACTTC; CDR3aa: CATSDSYSPGRETQYF
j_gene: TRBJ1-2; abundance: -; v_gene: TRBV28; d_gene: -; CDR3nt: TGTGCCAGCAGTTTGGGTTATGGCCACACCTTC; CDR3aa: CASSLGYGHTF
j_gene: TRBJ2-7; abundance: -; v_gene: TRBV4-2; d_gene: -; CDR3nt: TGTGCCAGCAGCCAAGACAGCCACAATGAGCAGTACTTC; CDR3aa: CASSQDSHNEQYF
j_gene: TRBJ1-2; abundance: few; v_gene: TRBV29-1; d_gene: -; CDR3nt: TGCAGCGTTGAGGGGGTTGGCTACACCTTC; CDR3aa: CSVEGVGYTF
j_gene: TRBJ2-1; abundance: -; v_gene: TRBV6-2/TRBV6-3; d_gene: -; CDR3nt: TGTGCCAGCACCTCCCGAACTAGACAGCAGTTCTTC; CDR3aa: CASTSRTRQQFF
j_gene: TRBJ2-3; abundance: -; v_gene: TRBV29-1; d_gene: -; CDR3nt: TGCAGCGTTGAGGGCACCCACGATACGCAGTATTTT; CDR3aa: CSVEGTHDTQYF
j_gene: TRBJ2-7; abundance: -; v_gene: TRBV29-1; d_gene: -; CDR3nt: TGCAGCGTTGAGATGACAGCCGGCGAGCAGTACTTC; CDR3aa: CSVEMTAGEQYF
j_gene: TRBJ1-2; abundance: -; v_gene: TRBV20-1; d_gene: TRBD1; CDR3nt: TGCAGTGCCCCGACAGGGGGCTTTGGCTACACCTTC; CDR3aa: CSAPTGGFGYTF